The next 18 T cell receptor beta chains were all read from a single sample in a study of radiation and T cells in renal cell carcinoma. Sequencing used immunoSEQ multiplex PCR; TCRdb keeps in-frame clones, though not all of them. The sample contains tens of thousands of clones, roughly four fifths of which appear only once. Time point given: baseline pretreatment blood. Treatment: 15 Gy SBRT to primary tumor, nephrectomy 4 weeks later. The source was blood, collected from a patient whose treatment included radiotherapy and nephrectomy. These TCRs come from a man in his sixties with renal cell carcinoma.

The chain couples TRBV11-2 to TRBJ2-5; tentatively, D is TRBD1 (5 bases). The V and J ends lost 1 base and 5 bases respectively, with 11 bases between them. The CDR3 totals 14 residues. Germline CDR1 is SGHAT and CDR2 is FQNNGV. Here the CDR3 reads CASSLAQERETQYF. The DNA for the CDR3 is TGTGCCAGCAGCTTAGCACAGGAGAGGGAGACCCAGTACTTC.

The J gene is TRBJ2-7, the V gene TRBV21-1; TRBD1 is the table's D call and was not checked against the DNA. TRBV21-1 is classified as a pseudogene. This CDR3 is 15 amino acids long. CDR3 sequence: CASSKVRTGFYEQYF. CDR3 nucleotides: TGTGCCAGCAGCAAAGTTCGGACAGGATTCTACGAGCAGTACTTC.

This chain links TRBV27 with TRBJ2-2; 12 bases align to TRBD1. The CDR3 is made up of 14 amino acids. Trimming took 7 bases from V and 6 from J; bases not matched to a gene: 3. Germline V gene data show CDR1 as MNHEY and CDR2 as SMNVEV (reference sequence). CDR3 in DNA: TGTGCCAGCACCCGGGACAGGGGGCCCGGGGAGCTGTTTTTT. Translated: CASTRDRGPGELFF.

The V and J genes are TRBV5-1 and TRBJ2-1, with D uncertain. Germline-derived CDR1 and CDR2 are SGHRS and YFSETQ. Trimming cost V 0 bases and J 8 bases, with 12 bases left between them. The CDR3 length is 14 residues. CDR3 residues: CASSLALGRDEQFF. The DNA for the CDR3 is TGCGCCAGCAGCTTGGCCTTAGGTCGGGATGAGCAGTTCTTC.

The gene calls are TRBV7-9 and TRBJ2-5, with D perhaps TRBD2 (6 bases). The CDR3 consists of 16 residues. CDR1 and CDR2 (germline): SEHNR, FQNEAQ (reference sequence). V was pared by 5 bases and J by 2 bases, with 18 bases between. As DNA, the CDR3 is TGTGCCAGCAGCCCGACCACCGGACTATCACAAGAGACCCAGTACTTC. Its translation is CASSPTTGLSQETQYF.

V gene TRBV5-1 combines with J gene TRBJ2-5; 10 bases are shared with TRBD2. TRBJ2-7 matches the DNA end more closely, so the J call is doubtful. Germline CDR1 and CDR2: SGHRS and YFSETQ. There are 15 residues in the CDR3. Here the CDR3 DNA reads TGCGCCAGCAGCTTGAACCTAGCGGGAGAATACGAGCAGTACTTC. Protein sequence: CASSLNLAGEYEQYF.

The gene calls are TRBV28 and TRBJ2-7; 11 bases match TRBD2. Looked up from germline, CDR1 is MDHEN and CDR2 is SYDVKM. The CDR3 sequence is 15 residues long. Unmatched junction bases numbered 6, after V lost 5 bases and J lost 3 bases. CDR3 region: CASSLRLAGYYEQYF. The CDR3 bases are TGTGCCAGCAGTCTCCGACTAGCGGGATACTACGAGCAGTACTTC.

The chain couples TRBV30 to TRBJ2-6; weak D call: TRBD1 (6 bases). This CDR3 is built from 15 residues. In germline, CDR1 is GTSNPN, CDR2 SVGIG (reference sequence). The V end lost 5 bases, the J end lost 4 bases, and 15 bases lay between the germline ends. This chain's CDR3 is CAWGRQVWGANVLTF. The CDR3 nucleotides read TGTGCCTGGGGGCGACAGGTGTGGGGGGCCAACGTCCTGACTTTC. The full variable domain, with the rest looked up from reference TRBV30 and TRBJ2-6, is SQTIHQWPATLVQPVGSPLSLECTVEGTSNPNLYWYRQAAGRGLQLLFYSVGIGQISSEVPQNLSASRPQDRQFILSSKKLLLSDSGFYLCAWGRQVWGANVLTFGAGSRLTVL.

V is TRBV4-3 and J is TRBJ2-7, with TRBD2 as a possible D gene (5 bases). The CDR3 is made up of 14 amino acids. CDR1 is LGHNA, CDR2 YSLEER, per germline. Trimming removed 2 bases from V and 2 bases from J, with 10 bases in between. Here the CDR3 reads CASSQSSRTYEQYF. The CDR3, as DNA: TGCGCCAGCAGCCAATCTAGCAGAACCTACGAGCAGTACTTC.

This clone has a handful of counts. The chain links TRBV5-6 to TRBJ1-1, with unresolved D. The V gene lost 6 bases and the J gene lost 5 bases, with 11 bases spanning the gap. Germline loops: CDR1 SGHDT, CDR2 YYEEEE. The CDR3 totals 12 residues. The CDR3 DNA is TGTGCCAGCATAGGAGGTGGGACTGAAGCTTTCTTT. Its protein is CASIGGGTEAFF.

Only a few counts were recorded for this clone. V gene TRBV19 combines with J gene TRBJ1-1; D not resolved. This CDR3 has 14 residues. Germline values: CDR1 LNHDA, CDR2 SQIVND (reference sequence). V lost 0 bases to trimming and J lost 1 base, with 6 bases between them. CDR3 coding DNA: TGTGCCAGTAGTATAGATCTGGGGAACACTGAAGCTTTCTTT. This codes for CASSIDLGNTEAFF.

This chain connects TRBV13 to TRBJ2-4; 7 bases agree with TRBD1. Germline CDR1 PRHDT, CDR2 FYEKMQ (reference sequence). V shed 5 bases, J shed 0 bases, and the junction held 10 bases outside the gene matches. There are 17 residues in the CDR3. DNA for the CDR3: TGTGCCAGCAGCCGCCGGGACAGTGGGTTAGCCAAAAACATTCAGTACTTC. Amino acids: CASSRRDSGLAKNIQYF. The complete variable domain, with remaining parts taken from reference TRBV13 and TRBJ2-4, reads AAGVIQSPRHLIKEKRETATLKCYPIPRHDTVYWYQQGPGQDPQFLISFYEKMQSDKGSIPDRFSAQQFSDYHSELNMSSLELGDSALYFCASSRRDSGLAKNIQYFGAGTRLSVL.

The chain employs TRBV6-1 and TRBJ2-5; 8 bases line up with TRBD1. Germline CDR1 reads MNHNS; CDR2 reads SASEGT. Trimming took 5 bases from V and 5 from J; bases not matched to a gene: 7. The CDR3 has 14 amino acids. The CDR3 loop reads CASSRDRGWETQYF. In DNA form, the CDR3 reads TGTGCCAGCAGTCGCGACAGGGGATGGGAGACCCAGTACTTC.

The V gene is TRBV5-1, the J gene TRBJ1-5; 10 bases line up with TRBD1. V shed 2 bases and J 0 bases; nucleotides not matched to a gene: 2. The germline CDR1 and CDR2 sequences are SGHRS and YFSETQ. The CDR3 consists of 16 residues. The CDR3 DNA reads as TGCGCCAGCAGCTTCGGGACAGGGGATAGCAATCAGCCCCAGCATTTT. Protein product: CASSFGTGDSNQPQHF.

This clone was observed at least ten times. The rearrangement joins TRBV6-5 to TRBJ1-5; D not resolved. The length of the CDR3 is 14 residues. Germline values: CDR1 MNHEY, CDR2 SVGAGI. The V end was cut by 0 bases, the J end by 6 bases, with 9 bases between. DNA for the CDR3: TGTGCCAGCAGTTACTCGAGGTATCGTCAGCCCCAGCATTTT. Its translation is CASSYSRYRQPQHF.

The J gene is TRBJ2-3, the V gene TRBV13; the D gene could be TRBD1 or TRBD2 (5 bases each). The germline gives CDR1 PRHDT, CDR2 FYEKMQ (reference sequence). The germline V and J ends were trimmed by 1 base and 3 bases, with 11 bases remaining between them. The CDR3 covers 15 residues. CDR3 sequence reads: CASSLAGARTDTQYF. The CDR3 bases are TGTGCCAGCAGCTTAGCCGGGGCAAGAACAGATACGCAGTATTTT.

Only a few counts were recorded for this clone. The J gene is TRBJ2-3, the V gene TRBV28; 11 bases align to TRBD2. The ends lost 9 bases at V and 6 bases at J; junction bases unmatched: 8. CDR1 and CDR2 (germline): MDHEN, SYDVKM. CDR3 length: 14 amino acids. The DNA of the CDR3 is TGTGCCAGTGCGTTAGCGGGAGGGTGGGATACGCAGTATTTT. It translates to CASALAGGWDTQYF.

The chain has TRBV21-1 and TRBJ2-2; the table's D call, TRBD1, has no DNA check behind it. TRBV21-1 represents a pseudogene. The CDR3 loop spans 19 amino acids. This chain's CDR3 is CASSTLALQGDTNTGELFF. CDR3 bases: TGTGCCAGCAGCACGCTCGCCCTACAGGGGGATACGAACACCGGGGAGCTGTTTTTT.